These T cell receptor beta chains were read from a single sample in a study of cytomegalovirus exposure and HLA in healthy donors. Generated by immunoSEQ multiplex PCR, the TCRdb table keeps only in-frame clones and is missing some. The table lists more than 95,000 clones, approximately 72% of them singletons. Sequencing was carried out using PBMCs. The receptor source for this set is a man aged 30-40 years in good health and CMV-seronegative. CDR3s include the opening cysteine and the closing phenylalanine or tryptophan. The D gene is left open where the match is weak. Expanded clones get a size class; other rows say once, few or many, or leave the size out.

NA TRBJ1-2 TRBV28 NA CASSFQQGNGYTF TGTGCCAGCAGTTTTCAACAGGGCAATGGCTACACCTTC
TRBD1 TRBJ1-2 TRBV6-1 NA CASSDLERPLDRGGYTF TGTGCCAGCAGTGACTTGGAAAGGCCTTTGGACAGGGGCGGCTACACCTTC
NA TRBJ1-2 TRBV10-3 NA CAISPDTFRYGYTF TGTGCCATCAGCCCGGACACCTTTAGATATGGCTACACCTTC
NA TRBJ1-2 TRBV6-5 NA CASRIPGVQHYGYTF TGTGCCAGCAGGATTCCAGGGGTACAGCACTATGGCTACACCTTC
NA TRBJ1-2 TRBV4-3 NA CASSPIQQQRGYTF TGCGCCAGCAGCCCCATTCAGCAGCAGCGGGGCTACACCTTC
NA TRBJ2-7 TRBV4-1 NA CASSPILRASGHEQYF TGCGCCAGCAGCCCCATACTGAGGGCCTCGGGCCACGAGCAGTACTTC
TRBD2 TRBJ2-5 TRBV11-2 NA CASSLAGGDQETQYF TGTGCCAGCAGCTTAGCTGGGGGGGACCAAGAGACCCAGTACTTC
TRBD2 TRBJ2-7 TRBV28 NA CASTSGIHEQYF TGTGCCAGTACTAGCGGGATTCACGAGCAGTACTTC
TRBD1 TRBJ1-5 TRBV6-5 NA CASSERDRQHF TGTGCCAGCAGTGAACGGGACAGACAGCATTTT
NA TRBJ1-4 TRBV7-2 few CASSPMATNEKLFF TGTGCCAGCAGCCCTATGGCAACTAATGAAAAACTGTTTTTT
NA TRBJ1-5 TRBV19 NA CASSLFVGGESNQPQHF TGTGCCAGTAGCCTTTTTGTGGGAGGAGAGAGCAATCAGCCCCAGCATTTT
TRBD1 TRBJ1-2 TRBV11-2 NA CASSLSGQGYGYTF TGTGCCAGCAGCTTAAGTGGACAGGGCTATGGCTACACCTTC
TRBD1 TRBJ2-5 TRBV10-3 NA CAVSGDSQETQYF TGTGCCGTCAGTGGGGACAGCCAAGAGACCCAGTACTTC
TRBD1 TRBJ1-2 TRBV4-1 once CASSQGLQGAAGGYTF TGCGCCAGCAGCCAAGGTCTACAGGGGGCGGCGGGTGGCTACACCTTC
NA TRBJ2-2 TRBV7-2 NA CASSLDRNTGELFF TGTGCCAGCAGCTTAGACAGGAACACCGGGGAGCTGTTTTTT
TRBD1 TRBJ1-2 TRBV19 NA CASSYSTGGAYGYTF TGTGCCAGTAGCTACTCGACAGGGGGCGCCTATGGCTACACCTTC
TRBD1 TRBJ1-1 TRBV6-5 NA CTSTRGTGEFVAFF TGTACCAGCACCCGTGGGACAGGGGAATTTGTAGCTTTCTTT
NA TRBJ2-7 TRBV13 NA CASSSRKVKRWEQYF TGTGCCAGCAGCTCCCGCAAGGTGAAGAGGTGGGAGCAGTACTTC
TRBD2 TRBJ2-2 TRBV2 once CASRAGLANTGELFF TGTGCCAGCAGAGCCGGACTAGCGAACACCGGGGAGCTGTTTTTT
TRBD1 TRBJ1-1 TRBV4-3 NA CASSIQGTDTEAFF TGCGCCAGCAGCATACAGGGGACGGACACTGAAGCTTTCTTT
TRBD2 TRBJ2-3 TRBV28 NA CASTDGRGTDTQYF TGTGCCAGTACGGACGGGAGGGGGACAGATACGCAGTATTTT
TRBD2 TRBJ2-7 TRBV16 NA CASSQSIRLAGDYEQYF TGTGCCAGCAGCCAATCGATTCGACTAGCGGGAGACTACGAGCAGTACTTC
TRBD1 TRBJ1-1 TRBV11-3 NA CASSLEGGRTEAFF TGTGCCAGCAGCTTAGAAGGGGGCCGCACTGAAGCTTTCTTT
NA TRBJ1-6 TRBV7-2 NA CASSAGGNSPLHF TGTGCCAGCAGCGCGGGCGGTAATTCACCCCTCCACTTT
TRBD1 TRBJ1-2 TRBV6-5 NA CASSGADRIGYTF TGTGCCAGCAGTGGGGCGGACAGGATCGGCTACACCTTC
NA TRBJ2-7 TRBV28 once CASNLQGPGYEQYF TGTGCCAGCAATCTTCAGGGGCCGGGCTACGAGCAGTACTTC
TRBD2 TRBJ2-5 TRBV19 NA CASTPGLAGQETQYF TGTGCCAGTACCCCAGGACTAGCGGGACAAGAGACCCAGTACTTC
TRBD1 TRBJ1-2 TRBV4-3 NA CASSINQGAIGGYTF TGCGCCAGCAGCATTAATCAGGGGGCGATCGGCGGCTACACCTTC
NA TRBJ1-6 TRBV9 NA CASSVDGEWGSPLHF TGTGCCAGCAGCGTAGATGGGGAATGGGGCTCACCCCTCCACTTT
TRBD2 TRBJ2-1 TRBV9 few CASSVSGTSAYNEQFF TGTGCCAGCAGCGTGTCGGGGACTAGTGCCTACAATGAGCAGTTCTTC
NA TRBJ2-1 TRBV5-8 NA CASSLGAYYNEQFF TGTGCCAGCAGCTTGGGGGCCTATTACAATGAGCAGTTCTTC
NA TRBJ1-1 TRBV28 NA CASSLRQLNTEAFF TGTGCCAGCAGTTTAAGACAGCTTAACACTGAAGCTTTCTTT
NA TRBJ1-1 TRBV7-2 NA CASSLRGRDTEAFF TGTGCCAGCAGCTTACGGGGGAGAGACACTGAAGCTTTCTTT
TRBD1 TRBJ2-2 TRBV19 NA CASSIDLQGARNGELFF TGTGCCAGTAGTATAGATCTCCAGGGGGCGCGGAACGGGGAGCTGTTTTTT